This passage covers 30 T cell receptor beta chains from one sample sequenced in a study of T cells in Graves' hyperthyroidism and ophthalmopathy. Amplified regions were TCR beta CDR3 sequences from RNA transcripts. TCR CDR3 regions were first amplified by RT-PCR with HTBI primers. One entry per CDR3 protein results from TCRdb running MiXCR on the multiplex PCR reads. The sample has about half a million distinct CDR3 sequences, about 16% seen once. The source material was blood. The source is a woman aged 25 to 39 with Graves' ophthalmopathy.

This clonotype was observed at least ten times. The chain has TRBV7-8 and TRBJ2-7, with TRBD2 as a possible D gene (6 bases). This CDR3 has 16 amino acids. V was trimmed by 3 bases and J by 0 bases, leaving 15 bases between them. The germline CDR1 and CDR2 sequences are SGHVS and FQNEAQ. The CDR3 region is CASSFKAGFNSYEQYF. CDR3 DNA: TGTGCCAGCAGCTTTAAGGCGGGATTTAACTCCTACGAGCAGTACTTC.

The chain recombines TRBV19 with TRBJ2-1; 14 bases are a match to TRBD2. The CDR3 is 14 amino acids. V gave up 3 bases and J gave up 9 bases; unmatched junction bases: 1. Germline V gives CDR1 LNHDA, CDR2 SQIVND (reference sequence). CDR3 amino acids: CASSMGLAGVEQFF. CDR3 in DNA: TGTGCCAGTAGTATGGGACTAGCGGGAGTTGAGCAGTTCTTC.

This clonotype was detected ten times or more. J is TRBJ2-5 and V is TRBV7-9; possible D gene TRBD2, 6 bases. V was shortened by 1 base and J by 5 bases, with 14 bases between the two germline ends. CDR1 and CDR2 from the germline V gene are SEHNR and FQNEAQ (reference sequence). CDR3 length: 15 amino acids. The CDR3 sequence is CASSLVRGGMETQYF. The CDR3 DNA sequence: TGTGCCAGCAGCTTAGTTCGTGGGGGGATGGAGACCCAGTACTTC.

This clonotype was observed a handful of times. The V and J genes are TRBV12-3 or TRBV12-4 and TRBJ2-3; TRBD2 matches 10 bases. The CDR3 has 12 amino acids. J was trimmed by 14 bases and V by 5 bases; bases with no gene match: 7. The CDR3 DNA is TGTGCCAGCAGTGAAACTAGCGGGAAAGCGTATTTT. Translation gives CASSETSGKAYF.

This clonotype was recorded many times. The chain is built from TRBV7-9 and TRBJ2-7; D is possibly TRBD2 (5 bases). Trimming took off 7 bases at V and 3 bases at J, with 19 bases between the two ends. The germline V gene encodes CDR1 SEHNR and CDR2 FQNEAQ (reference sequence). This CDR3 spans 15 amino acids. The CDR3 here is CASTGVPLLRYEQYF. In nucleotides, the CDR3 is TGTGCCAGCACCGGGGTCCCCCTACTCCGCTACGAGCAGTACTTC.

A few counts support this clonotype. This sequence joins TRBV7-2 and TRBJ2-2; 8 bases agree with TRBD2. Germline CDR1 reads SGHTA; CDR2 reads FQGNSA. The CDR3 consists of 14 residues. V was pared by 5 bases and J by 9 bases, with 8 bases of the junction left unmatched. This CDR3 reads CASSPGREARELFF. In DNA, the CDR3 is TGTGCCAGCAGCCCCGGGCGGGAGGCGAGGGAGCTGTTTTTT.

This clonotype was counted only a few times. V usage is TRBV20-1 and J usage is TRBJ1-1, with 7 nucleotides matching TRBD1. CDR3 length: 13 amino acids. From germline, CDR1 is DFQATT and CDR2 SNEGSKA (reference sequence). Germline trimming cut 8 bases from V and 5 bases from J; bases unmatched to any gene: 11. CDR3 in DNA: TGCAGTATCCCAGAGGGGGCCGGGACTGAAGCTTTCTTT. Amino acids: CSIPEGAGTEAFF.

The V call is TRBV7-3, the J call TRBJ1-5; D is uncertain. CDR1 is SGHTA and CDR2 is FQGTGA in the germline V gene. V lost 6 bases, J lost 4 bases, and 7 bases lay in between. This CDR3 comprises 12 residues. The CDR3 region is CASSHGNQPQHF. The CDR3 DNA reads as TGTGCCAGCAGTCATGGGAATCAGCCCCAGCATTTT.

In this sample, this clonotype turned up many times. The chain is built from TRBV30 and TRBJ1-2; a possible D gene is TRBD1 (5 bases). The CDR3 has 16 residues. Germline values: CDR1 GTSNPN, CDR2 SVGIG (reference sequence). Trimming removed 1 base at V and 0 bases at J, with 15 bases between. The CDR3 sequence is CAWSAPGIDSNYGYTF. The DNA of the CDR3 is TGTGCCTGGAGTGCTCCAGGGATAGACTCTAACTATGGCTACACCTTC. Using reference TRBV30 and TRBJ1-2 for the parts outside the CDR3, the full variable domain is SQTIHQWPATLVQPVGSPLSLECTVEGTSNPNLYWYRQAAGRGLQLLFYSVGIGQISSEVPQNLSASRPQDRQFILSSKKLLLSDSGFYLCAWSAPGIDSNYGYTFGSGTRLTVV.

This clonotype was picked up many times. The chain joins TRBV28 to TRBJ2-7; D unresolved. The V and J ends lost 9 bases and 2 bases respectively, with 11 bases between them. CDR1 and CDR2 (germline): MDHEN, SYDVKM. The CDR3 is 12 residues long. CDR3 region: CASRGSTYEQYF. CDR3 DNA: TGTGCCAGTCGAGGTTCCACCTACGAGCAGTACTTC.

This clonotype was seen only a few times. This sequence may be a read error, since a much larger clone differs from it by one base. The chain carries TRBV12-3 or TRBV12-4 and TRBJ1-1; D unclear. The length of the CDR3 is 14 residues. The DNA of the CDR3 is TGTGCCAGCGGTTTACGGTCCAGATCGCCTGAAGCTTTCTTT. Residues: CASGLRSRSPEAFF.

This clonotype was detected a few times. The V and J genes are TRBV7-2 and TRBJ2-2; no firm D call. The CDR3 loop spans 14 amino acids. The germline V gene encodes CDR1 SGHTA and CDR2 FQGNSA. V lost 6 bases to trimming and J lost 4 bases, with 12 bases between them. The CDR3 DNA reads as TGTGCCAGCAGTCACGACGTACTCACCGGGGAGCTGTTTTTT. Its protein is CASSHDVLTGELFF.

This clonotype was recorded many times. The CDR3 coding sequence is TGTGCCAGCAGTGACCAAGGGGGTAGCATTCAGTACTTC. Translating it yields CASSDQGGSIQYF. The V call is TRBV2, the J call TRBJ2-4, with D maybe TRBD1 (6 bases). With 3 bases removed from V and 9 bases from J, the gap between germline ends came to 12 bases. The CDR3 covers 13 residues. Germline lookup yields CDR1 SNHLY and CDR2 FYNNEI. Full variable domain (remainder filled in from reference TRBV2 and TRBJ2-4): EPEVTQTPSHQVTQMGQEVILRCVPISNHLYFYWYRQILGQKVEFLVSFYNNEISEKSEIFDDQFSVERPDGSNFTLKIRSTKLEDSAMYFCASSDQGGSIQYFGAGTRLSVL.

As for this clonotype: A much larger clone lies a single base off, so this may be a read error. CDR3 sequence reads: CASVRGTSGQGITDTQYF. The CDR3 coding sequence is TGTGCCAGCGTTAGAGGGACTAGCGGACAGGGAATCACAGATACGCAGTATTTT. The chain combines TRBV12-3 or TRBV12-4 with TRBJ2-3; 11 bases are shared with TRBD2. The CDR3 runs 18 residues. Losses at the gene ends were 8 bases for V and 2 bases for J; bases not matched to a gene: 15.

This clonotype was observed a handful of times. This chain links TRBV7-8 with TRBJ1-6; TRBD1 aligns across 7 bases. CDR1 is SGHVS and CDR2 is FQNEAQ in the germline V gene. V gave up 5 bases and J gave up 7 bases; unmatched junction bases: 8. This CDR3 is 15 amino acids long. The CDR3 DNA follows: TGTGCCAGCAGCCTCGGGACAGCGAAAAATTCACCCCTCCACTTT. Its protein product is CASSLGTAKNSPLHF.

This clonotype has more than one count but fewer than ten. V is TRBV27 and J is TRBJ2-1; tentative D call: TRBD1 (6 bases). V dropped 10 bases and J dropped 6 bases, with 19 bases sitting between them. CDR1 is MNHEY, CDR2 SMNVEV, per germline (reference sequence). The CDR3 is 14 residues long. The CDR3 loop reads CATLTPGHLNEQFF. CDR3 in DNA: TGTGCCACCCTAACCCCGGGACACCTCAATGAGCAGTTCTTC.

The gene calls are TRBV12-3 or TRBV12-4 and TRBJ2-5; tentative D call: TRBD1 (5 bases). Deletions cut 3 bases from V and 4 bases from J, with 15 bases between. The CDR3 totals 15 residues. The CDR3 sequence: CASSLRQGVRETQYF. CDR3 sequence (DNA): TGTGCCAGCAGTTTGCGGCAGGGTGTGCGAGAGACCCAGTACTTC.

The DNA of the CDR3 is TGTGCCAGCAGCTCCGATTCGGGAGTAAAAAACATTCAGTACTTC. Residues: CASSSDSGVKNIQYF. The V call is TRBV5-4, the J call TRBJ2-4; D is perhaps TRBD2 (6 bases). V lost 3 bases, J lost 4 bases, and 14 bases lay in between. The CDR3 runs 15 residues. The germline gives CDR1 SGHNT, CDR2 YYREEE (reference sequence). The whole variable domain, filled in from reference TRBV5-4 and TRBJ2-4, reads ETGVTQSPTHLIKTRGQQVTLRCSSQSGHNTVSWYQQALGQGPQFIFQYYREEENGRGNFPPRFSGLQFPNYSSELNVNALELDDSALYLCASSSDSGVKNIQYFGAGTRLSVL.

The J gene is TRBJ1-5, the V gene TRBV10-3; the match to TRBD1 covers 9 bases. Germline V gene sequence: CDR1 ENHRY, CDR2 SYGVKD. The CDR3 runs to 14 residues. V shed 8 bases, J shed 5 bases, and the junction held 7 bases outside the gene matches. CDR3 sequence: CAIRKDRGDQPQHF. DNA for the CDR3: TGTGCCATCCGCAAGGACAGGGGCGATCAGCCCCAGCATTTT.

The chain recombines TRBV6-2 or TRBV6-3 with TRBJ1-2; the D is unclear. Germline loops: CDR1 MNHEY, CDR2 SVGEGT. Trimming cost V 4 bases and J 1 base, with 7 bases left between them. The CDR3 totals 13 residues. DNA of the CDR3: TGTGCCAGCAGTTGGAGGGTTAACTATGGCTACACCTTC. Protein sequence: CASSWRVNYGYTF.

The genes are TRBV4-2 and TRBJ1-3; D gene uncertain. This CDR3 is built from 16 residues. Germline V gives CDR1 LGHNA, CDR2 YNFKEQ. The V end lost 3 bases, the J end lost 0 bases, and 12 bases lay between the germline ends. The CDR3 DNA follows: TGTGCCAGCAGCCAGGAAACACTAATCTCTGGAAACACCATATATTTT. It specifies CASSQETLISGNTIYF.

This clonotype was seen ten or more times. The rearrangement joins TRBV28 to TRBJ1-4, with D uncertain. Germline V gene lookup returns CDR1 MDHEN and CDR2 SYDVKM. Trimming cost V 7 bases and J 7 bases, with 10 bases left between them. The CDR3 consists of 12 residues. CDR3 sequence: CASNRWGEKLFF. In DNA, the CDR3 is TGTGCCAGCAACAGATGGGGTGAAAAACTGTTTTTT. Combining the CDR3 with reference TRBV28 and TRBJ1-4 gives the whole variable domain DVKVTQSSRYLVKRTGEKVFLECVQDMDHENMFWYRQDPGLGLRLIYFSYDVKMKEKGDIPEGYSVSREKKERFSLILESASTNQTSMYLCASNRWGEKLFFGSGTQLSVL.

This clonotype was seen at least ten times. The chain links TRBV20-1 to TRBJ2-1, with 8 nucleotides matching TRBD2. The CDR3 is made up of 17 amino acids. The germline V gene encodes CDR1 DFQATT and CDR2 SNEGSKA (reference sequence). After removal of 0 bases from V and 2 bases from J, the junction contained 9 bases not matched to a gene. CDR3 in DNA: TGCAGTGCTAGAGAAGGGGGACTAGGTGTGGCCTACAATGAGCAGTTCTTC. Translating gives CSAREGGLGVAYNEQFF.

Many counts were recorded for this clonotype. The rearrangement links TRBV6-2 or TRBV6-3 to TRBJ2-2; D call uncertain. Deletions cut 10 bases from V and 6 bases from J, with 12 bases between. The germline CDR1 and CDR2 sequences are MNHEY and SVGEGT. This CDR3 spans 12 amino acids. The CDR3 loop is CATKEVAGELFF. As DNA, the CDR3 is TGTGCCACCAAAGAAGTGGCCGGGGAGCTGTTTTTT.

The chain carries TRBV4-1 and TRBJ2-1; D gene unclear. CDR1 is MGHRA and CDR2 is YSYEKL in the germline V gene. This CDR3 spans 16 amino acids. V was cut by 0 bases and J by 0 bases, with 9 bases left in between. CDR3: CASSQDMYISYNEQFF. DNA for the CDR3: TGCGCCAGCAGCCAAGATATGTATATCTCCTACAATGAGCAGTTCTTC.

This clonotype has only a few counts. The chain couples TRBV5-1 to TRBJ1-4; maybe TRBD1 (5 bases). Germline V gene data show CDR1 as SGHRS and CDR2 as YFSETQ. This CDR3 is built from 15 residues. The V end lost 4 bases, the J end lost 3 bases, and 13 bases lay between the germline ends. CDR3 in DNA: TGCGCCAGCAGCCTAACCGGGACTTCTAATGAAAAACTGTTTTTT. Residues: CASSLTGTSNEKLFF.

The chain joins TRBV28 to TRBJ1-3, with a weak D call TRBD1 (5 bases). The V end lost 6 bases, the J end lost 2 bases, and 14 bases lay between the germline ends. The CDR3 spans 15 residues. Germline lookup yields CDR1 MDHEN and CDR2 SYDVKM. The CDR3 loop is CASSPGPVAGNTIYF. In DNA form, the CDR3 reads TGTGCCAGCAGCCCGGGACCAGTGGCTGGAAACACCATATATTTT.

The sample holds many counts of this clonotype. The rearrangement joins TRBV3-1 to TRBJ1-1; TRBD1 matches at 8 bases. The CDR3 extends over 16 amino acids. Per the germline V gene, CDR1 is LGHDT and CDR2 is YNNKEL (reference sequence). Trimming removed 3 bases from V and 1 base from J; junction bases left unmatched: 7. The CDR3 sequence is CASSQSGTGPNTEAFF. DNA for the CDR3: TGTGCCAGCAGCCAGAGCGGGACAGGTCCGAACACTGAAGCTTTCTTT.

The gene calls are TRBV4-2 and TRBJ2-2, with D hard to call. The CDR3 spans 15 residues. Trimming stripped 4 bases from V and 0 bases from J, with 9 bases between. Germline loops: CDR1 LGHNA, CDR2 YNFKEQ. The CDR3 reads CASSPLLANTGELFF. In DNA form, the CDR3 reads TGTGCCAGCAGCCCCCTGTTGGCGAACACCGGGGAGCTGTTTTTT.

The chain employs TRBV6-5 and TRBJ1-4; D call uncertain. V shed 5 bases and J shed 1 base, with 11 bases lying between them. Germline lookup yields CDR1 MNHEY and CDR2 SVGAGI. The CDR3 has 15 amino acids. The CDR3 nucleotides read TGTGCCAGCAGTACTAGACATATAACTAATGAAAAACTGTTTTTT. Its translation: CASSTRHITNEKLFF.